The rows below give T cell receptor beta chains drawn from one sample of a study of OX40 agonist ivuxolimab in advanced cancers. Measured with immunoSEQ multiplex PCR; TCRdb has only the in-frame clones, and not every one. The repertoire holds fewer than 150 clones, with about three quarters as singletons. The material was CD4+ or CD8+ T cells sorted from blood, obtained in a trial of the OX40 agonist ivuxolimab. All receptors come from an adult with an advanced solid tumor such as melanoma, head and neck, liver or kidney cancer. Each CDR3 is given with its conserved first and last residue. A D gene is named only where the DNA matches it firmly. Where a row states a size, it is once, few, many or the class of an expanded clone; other rows omit it.

d_call: -; cdr3_length: 16; j_call: TRBJ1-4; v_call: TRBV18; clone_size: -; cdr3_nt: TGTGCCAGCTCATCCCGGGCTGCCGGGGGTAATGAAAAACTGTTTTTT; cdr3_aa: CASSSRAAGGNEKLFF
d_call: TRBD1; cdr3_length: 16; j_call: TRBJ2-2; v_call: TRBV6-8; clone_size: -; cdr3_nt: TGTGCCAGCAGTGACTCAGGACAGGGGGGAGCCGGGGAGCTGTTTTTT; cdr3_aa: CASSDSGQGGAGELFF
d_call: -; cdr3_length: 14; j_call: TRBJ2-7; v_call: TRBV6-8; clone_size: -; cdr3_nt: TGTGCCAGCAGTTACAGTACGGGAGAGCGCGAGCAGTACTTC; cdr3_aa: CASSYSTGEREQYF
d_call: -; cdr3_length: 14; j_call: TRBJ2-4; v_call: TRBV7-5; clone_size: -; cdr3_nt: TGTGCCAGCAGCCGAGCGGGAGGGGGGGTGGTTCAGTACTTC; cdr3_aa: CASSRAGGGVVQYF
d_call: TRBD1; cdr3_length: 14; j_call: TRBJ2-7; v_call: TRBV11-3; clone_size: hyperexpanded; cdr3_nt: TGTGCCAGCAGCTCCGGGACAGGGGGTCACGAGCAGTACTTC; cdr3_aa: CASSSGTGGHEQYF
d_call: -; cdr3_length: 15; j_call: TRBJ2-7; v_call: TRBV19; clone_size: -; cdr3_nt: TGTGCCAGTAGTTCACCTTGGACCGACAGCTACGAGCAGTACTTC; cdr3_aa: CASSSPWTDSYEQYF
d_call: -; cdr3_length: 12; j_call: TRBJ1-6; v_call: TRBV28; clone_size: -; cdr3_nt: TGTGCCAGCAGCGGAGGGAATTCACCCCTCCACTTT; cdr3_aa: CASSGGNSPLHF
d_call: -; cdr3_length: 14; j_call: TRBJ2-7; v_call: TRBV5-1; clone_size: -; cdr3_nt: TGCGCCAGCAGCTTGTCCAGCGGCACCTACGAGCAGTACTTC; cdr3_aa: CASSLSSGTYEQYF
d_call: -; cdr3_length: 13; j_call: TRBJ2-7; v_call: TRBV6-8; clone_size: -; cdr3_nt: TGTGCCAGCAGACTACGGGAGTCCTACGAGCAGTACTTC; cdr3_aa: CASRLRESYEQYF
d_call: TRBD2; cdr3_length: 14; j_call: TRBJ2-3; v_call: TRBV6-8; clone_size: few; cdr3_nt: TGTGCCAGCGCTCCGGGACTAGCGTCAGATACGCAGTATTTT; cdr3_aa: CASAPGLASDTQYF
d_call: -; cdr3_length: 16; j_call: TRBJ2-5; v_call: TRBV11-3; clone_size: -; cdr3_nt: TGTGCCAGCAGCCCCCGAACCGGACAGTTTAAAGAGACCCAGTACTTC; cdr3_aa: CASSPRTGQFKETQYF
d_call: TRBD2; cdr3_length: 13; j_call: TRBJ2-1; v_call: TRBV6-8; clone_size: -; cdr3_nt: TGTGCCAGCAGTGTGGGACTAGCCCGTGAGCAGTTCTTC; cdr3_aa: CASSVGLAREQFF
d_call: -; cdr3_length: 14; j_call: TRBJ2-1; v_call: TRBV18; clone_size: -; cdr3_nt: TGTGCCAGCTCACCCACCCAAACCTACAATGAGCAGTTCTTC; cdr3_aa: CASSPTQTYNEQFF
d_call: -; cdr3_length: 15; j_call: TRBJ1-1; v_call: TRBV11-3; clone_size: -; cdr3_nt: TGTGCCAGCACCTCACTGGCTACAGGAAACACTGAAGCTTTCTTT; cdr3_aa: CASTSLATGNTEAFF
d_call: TRBD2; cdr3_length: 12; j_call: TRBJ2-5; v_call: TRBV9; clone_size: -; cdr3_nt: TGTGCCAGCTCTTCGGGAGGTGAGACCCAGTACTTC; cdr3_aa: CASSSGGETQYF
d_call: -; cdr3_length: 15; j_call: TRBJ2-5; v_call: TRBV11-3; clone_size: hyperexpanded; cdr3_nt: TGTGCCAGCAGCTTGGAGGGCCAAGGGCGGGAGACCCAGTACTTC; cdr3_aa: CASSLEGQGRETQYF
d_call: -; cdr3_length: 16; j_call: TRBJ1-3; v_call: TRBV11-3; clone_size: few; cdr3_nt: TGTGCCAGCAGCTTAGAATCAGGGGCGGCTGGAAACACCATATATTTT; cdr3_aa: CASSLESGAAGNTIYF
d_call: -; cdr3_length: 14; j_call: TRBJ2-7; v_call: TRBV6-8; clone_size: -; cdr3_nt: TGTGCCAGCAACCCAGAGGGGGACCAAGGGGAGCAGTACTTC; cdr3_aa: CASNPEGDQGEQYF
d_call: -; cdr3_length: 12; j_call: TRBJ2-1; v_call: TRBV6-8; clone_size: -; cdr3_nt: TGTGCCAGCAGCAGAATCGGGAATGAGCAGTTCTTC; cdr3_aa: CASSRIGNEQFF
d_call: -; cdr3_length: 14; j_call: TRBJ1-4; v_call: TRBV16; clone_size: -; cdr3_nt: TGTGCCAGCAGCCAAGGAATTCAACGTTACCCACTGTTTTTT; cdr3_aa: CASSQGIQRYPLFF
d_call: -; cdr3_length: 13; j_call: TRBJ2-7; v_call: TRBV6-8; clone_size: -; cdr3_nt: TGTGCCAGCAGTTACGGGGGATCCTACGAGCAGTACTTC; cdr3_aa: CASSYGGSYEQYF
d_call: -; cdr3_length: 11; j_call: TRBJ1-2; v_call: TRBV12-5; clone_size: once; cdr3_nt: TGTGCCAGAAGCTTTTACTATGGCTACACCTTC; cdr3_aa: CARSFYYGYTF
d_call: -; cdr3_length: 14; j_call: TRBJ2-5; v_call: TRBV18; clone_size: -; cdr3_nt: TGTGCCAGCTCCCTCGGGCTCCCCCAAGAGACCCAGTACTTC; cdr3_aa: CASSLGLPQETQYF
d_call: TRBD1; cdr3_length: 15; j_call: TRBJ1-6; v_call: TRBV7-1; clone_size: -; cdr3_nt: TGTGCCAGCAGCTTGGGACAGGGGGCGCGCAATCCCCTCCACTTT; cdr3_aa: CASSLGQGARNPLHF
d_call: -; cdr3_length: 14; j_call: TRBJ1-5; v_call: TRBV11-3; clone_size: -; cdr3_nt: TGTGCCAGCAGCTTGGATCCAGCTGACCAGCCCCAGCATTTT; cdr3_aa: CASSLDPADQPQHF
d_call: -; cdr3_length: 16; j_call: TRBJ2-7; v_call: TRBV6-7; clone_size: -; cdr3_nt: TGTGCCAGCAGTCCCACCGACATCGAATACTGCTACGAGCAGTACTTC; cdr3_aa: CASSPTDIEYCYEQYF